The clone carrying this T cell receptor beta chain was found many times. The antigen remains unidentified. Regarding time point: newly diagnosed GD, antithyroid drugs for less than 3 months. Following extraction of RNA from PBMCs, that RNA was used to make the TCR library. V gave up 6 bases and J gave up 0 bases, with 10 bases separating them. The CDR3 is 14 residues long. From germline, CDR1 is SNHLY and CDR2 FYNNEI. The data were obtained in a study of regulatory T cells in long-lasting Graves disease. About the study: For under 3 months, newly diagnosed Graves' patients had been taking antithyroid drugs.

Libraries of TCR beta came from iRepertoire HTBI primers plus Arm-PCR of CDR3 regions. TCRdb reprocessed the multiplex PCR reads with MiXCR, giving one entry per CDR3 protein. The repertoire holds roughly 410,000 distinct CDR3 sequences, with over 14% as singletons. General study results and limits: Persistent disease samples used TRBV28, TRBJ1-2 and TRBJ2-5 preferentially.

This same sample was also taken into another study, of T cells in Graves' hyperthyroidism and ophthalmopathy.

The gene calls are TRBV2 and TRBJ2-3, with D possibly TRBD1 on 6 matching bases. This receptor was identified in a middle-aged woman with Graves disease. This sample comprised peripheral blood mononuclear cells (PBMCs), obtained at new diagnosis, from a patient treated with antithyroid drugs. The CDR3 sequence is CASRGGPSTDTQYF. The CDR3 DNA reads as TGTGCCAGCAGAGGGGGTCCGAGCACAGATACGCAGTATTTT.